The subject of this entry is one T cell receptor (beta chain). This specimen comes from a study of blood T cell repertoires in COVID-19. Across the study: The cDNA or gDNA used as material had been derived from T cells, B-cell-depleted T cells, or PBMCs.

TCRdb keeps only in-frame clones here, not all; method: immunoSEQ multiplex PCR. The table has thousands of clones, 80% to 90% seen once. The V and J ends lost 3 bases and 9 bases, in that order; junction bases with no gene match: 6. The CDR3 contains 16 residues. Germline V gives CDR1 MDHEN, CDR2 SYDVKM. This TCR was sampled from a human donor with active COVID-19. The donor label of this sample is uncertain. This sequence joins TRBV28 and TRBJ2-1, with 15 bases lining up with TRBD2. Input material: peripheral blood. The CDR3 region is CASSLGLAGGIGEQFF. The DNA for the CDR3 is TGTGCCAGCAGTTTGGGACTAGCGGGGGGTATAGGTGAGCAGTTCTTC.